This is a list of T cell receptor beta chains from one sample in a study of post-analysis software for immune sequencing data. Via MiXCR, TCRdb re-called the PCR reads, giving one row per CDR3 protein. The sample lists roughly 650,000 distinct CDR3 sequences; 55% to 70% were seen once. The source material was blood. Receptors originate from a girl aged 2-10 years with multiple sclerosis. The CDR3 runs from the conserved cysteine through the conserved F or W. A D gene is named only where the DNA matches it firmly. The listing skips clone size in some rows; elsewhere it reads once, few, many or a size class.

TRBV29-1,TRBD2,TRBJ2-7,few,CSVMPSGSYEQYF,TGCAGCGTGATGCCTAGCGGCTCCTACGAGCAGTACTTC
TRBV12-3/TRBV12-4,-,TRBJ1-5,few,CASSLTDYQPQHF,TGTGCCAGCAGCTTGACAGATTACCAGCCCCAGCATTTT
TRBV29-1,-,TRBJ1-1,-,CSVEGRGPRDTEAFF,TGCAGCGTTGAAGGGAGGGGCCCACGGGACACTGAAGCTTTCTTT
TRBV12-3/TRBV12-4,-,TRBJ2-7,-,CASSLPTGSYEQYF,TGTGCCAGCAGTCTCCCGACCGGGTCGTACGAGCAGTACTTC
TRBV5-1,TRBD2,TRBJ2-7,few,CASSLELAGAVQVYEQYF,TGCGCCAGCAGCTTGGAACTAGCGGGAGCCGTCCAGGTCTACGAGCAGTACTTC
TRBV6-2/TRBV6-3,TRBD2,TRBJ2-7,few,CASSSPASGSREQYF,TGTGCCAGCAGCTCCCCTGCTAGCGGGAGTAGGGAGCAGTACTTC
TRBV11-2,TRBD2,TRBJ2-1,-,CASSLAGGGRYNEQFF,TGTGCCAGCAGCTTAGCGGGCGGGGGGAGGTACAATGAGCAGTTCTTC
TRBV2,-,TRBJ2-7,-,CASSEEGLENSYEQYF,TGTGCCAGCAGTGAAGAGGGCCTGGAGAACTCCTACGAGCAGTACTTC
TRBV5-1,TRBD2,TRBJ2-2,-,CASSLESGRMDGELFF,TGCGCCAGCAGCTTGGAGAGCGGGAGGATGGACGGGGAGCTGTTTTTT
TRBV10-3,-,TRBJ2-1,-,CAIRPTSSYNEQFF,TGTGCCATTAGACCGACAAGCTCCTACAATGAGCAGTTCTTC
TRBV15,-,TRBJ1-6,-,CATNPGSYNSPLHF,TGTGCCACCAACCCGGGCTCCTATAATTCACCCCTCCACTTT
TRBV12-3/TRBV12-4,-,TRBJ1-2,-,CASSPGDWRGYTF,TGTGCCAGCAGTCCCGGGGATTGGAGGGGCTACACCTTC
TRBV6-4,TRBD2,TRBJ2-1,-,CASSDSRLLAAPLSFF,TGTGCCAGCAGTGACTCGAGGCTACTAGCGGCTCCCTTATCGTTCTTC
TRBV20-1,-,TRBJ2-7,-,CSASPMEGQLYEQYF,TGCAGTGCTAGCCCCATGGAGGGACAACTCTACGAGCAGTACTTC
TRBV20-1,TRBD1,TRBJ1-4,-,CSALARGQGELFF,TGCAGTGCTCTCGCTAGGGGCCAGGGGGAACTGTTTTTT
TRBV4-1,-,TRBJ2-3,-,CASSQASRSRRKYF,TGCGCCAGCAGCCAAGCCTCCAGGAGTCGGAGAAAGTATTTT
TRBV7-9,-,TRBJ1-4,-,CASSLGEAEKLFF,TGTGCCAGCAGCTTAGGGGAGGCCGAAAAACTGTTTTTT
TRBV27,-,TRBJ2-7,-,CASSGRMPYEQYF,TGTGCCAGCAGCGGCCGGATGCCCTACGAGCAGTACTTC
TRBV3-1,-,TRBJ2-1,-,CASSQLAFNPHEQFF,TGTGCCAGCAGCCAACTAGCGTTTAACCCCCATGAGCAGTTCTTC
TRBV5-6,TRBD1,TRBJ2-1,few,CASSPGTGGPYDEQFF,TGTGCCAGCAGCCCCGGGACAGGGGGCCCCTACGATGAGCAGTTCTTC
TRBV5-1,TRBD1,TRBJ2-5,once,CASSLVDRGQETQYF,TGCGCCAGCAGCTTGGTGGACAGGGGGCAAGAGACCCAGTACTTC
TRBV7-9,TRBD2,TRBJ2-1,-,CAGSLGAAQRGGDEQFF,TGTGCCGGCAGCTTAGGTGCGGCCCAGCGGGGGGGGGATGAGCAGTTCTTC
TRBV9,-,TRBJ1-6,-,CASSASGESSPLHF,TGTGCCAGCAGCGCGTCTGGGGAAAGTTCACCCCTCCACTTT
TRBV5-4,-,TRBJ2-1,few,CASSGTKGQVRRNEQFF,TGTGCCAGCAGCGGAACGAAGGGGCAAGTTCGCCGGAATGAGCAGTTCTTC
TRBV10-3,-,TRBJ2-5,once,CATTDGQMETQYF,TGTGCCACTACGGACGGGCAAATGGAGACCCAGTACTTC
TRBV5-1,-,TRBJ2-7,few,CASSGEQGLPYEQYF,TGCGCCAGCAGCGGCGAGCAGGGTCTTCCCTACGAGCAGTACTTC
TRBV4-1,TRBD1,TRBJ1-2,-,CASSVGGQGPSDYGYTF,TGCGCCAGCAGCGTGGGGGGACAGGGGCCTTCCGACTATGGCTACACCTTC
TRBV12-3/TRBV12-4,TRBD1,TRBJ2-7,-,CASSLDRETYEQYF,TGTGCCAGCAGTCTTGACAGGGAGACCTACGAGCAGTACTTC
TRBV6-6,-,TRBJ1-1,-,CASSYSRGVGAEAFF,TGTGCCAGCAGTTACTCGAGGGGGGTGGGCGCCGAAGCTTTCTTT
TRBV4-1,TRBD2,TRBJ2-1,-,CASSQDEGGSYNEQFF,TGCGCCAGCAGCCAAGACGAGGGAGGGTCCTACAATGAGCAGTTCTTC
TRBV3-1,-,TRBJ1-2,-,CASSQDSTYGYTF,TGTGCCAGCAGCCAAGATTCAACCTATGGCTACACCTTC
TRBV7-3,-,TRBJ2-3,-,CASSFTQRDTQYF,TGTGCCAGCAGCTTCACCCAGCGAGATACGCAGTATTTT
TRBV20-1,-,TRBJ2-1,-,CSATPGEGPLNEQFF,TGCAGTGCTACTCCAGGGGAAGGACCCCTCAATGAGCAGTTCTTC
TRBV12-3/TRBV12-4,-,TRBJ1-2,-,CASTPTDDYGYTF,TGTGCCAGCACCCCAACGGACGACTATGGCTACACCTTC
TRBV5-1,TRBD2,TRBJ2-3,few,CASSLEASGSRTDTQYF,TGCGCCAGCAGCTTGGAGGCTAGCGGGAGTAGAACAGATACGCAGTATTTT
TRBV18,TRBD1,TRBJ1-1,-,CASSPGTGRDTEAFF,TGTGCCAGCTCACCAGGGACAGGGAGGGACACTGAAGCTTTCTTT
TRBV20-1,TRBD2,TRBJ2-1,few,CSARDQASGGDNEQFF,TGCAGTGCTAGAGATCAAGCTAGCGGGGGAGACAATGAGCAGTTCTTC
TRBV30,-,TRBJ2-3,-,CAWSNSDTQYF,TGTGCCTGGAGTAACTCGGATACGCAGTATTTT
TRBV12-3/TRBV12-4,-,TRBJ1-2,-,CASSYPGANGYTF,TGTGCCAGCAGTTACCCAGGGGCTAATGGCTACACCTTC
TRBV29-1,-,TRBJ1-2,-,CSVDRGDGYTF,TGCAGCGTTGATCGCGGGGATGGCTACACCTTC
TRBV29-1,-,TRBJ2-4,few,CSVRIGGAKNIQYF,TGCAGCGTGCGAATCGGGGGAGCCAAAAACATTCAGTACTTC
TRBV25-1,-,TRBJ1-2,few,CASSKDAYGYTF,TGTGCCAGCAGCAAGGATGCCTATGGCTACACCTTC
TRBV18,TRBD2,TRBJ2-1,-,CASSLTSGRADEQFF,TGTGCCAGCTCCCTCACTAGCGGGAGGGCCGATGAGCAGTTCTTC
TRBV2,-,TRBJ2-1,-,CASTKGGGDEQFF,TGTGCCAGCACCAAAGGTGGGGGCGATGAGCAGTTCTTC
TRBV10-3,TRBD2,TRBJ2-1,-,CAISESMAGGHNEQFF,TGTGCCATCAGTGAGTCGATGGCGGGGGGCCACAATGAGCAGTTCTTC
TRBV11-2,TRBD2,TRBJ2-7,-,CASSLELAGVNEQYF,TGTGCCAGCAGCTTAGAACTAGCGGGAGTAAACGAGCAGTACTTC
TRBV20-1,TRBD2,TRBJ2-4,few,CSAGTSGENIQYF,TGCAGTGCCGGGACTAGCGGGGAAAACATTCAGTACTTC
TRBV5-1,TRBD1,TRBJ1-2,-,CASSSGAGQGARGYTF,TGCGCCAGCAGCTCCGGAGCGGGACAGGGGGCGCGAGGCTACACCTTC
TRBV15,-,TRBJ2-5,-,CATSRDRHRETQYF,TGTGCCACCAGCAGAGATCGGCATCGAGAGACCCAGTACTTC